The present T cell receptor beta chain was sequenced within a study of blood T cell repertoires in COVID-19. Trimming took off 5 bases at V and 4 bases at J, with 14 bases between the two ends. The CDR3 consists of 14 residues. Per the germline V gene, CDR1 is MDHEN and CDR2 is SYDVKM. Data came from immunoSEQ multiplex PCR; TCRdb stores just in-frame clones and leaves some out. The table includes about 49,000 clones, 55% to 70% detected once. This receptor was obtained from a woman in her 70s with acute or convalescent COVID-19. The sequencing sample was made of peripheral blood. The chain employs TRBV28 and TRBJ1-2, with D unresolved. CDR3 loop: CASSTLPRGYGYTF. The CDR3 coding sequence is TGTGCCAGCAGTACCCTCCCGCGGGGCTATGGCTACACCTTC.